Listed below are T cell receptor beta chains from one sample, sequenced in a study of blood T cells in healthy people across ages. In TCRdb, the 5' RACE reads were re-called with MiXCR into one record per CDR3 protein. The sample consists of some 690,000 distinct CDR3 sequences, 22% of them appearing once. Specimen: blood. The source is a man between 70 and 80 years old in good health. CDR3s include the opening cysteine and the closing phenylalanine or tryptophan. D genes are given only for firm matches. A row's size may be missing; if present it is once, few, many or a size class.

size: many; D: NA; J: TRBJ2-2; V: TRBV20-1; DNA: TGCAGTGCGGGGAGCACCGGGGAGCTGTTTTTT; CDR3: CSAGSTGELFF
size: many; D: NA; J: TRBJ1-4; V: TRBV6-1; DNA: TGTGCCAGCAGCGCCAGAGAAGGGGGTAATGAAAAACTGTTTTTT; CDR3: CASSAREGGNEKLFF
size: NA; D: TRBD1; J: TRBJ2-1; V: TRBV6-5; DNA: TGTGCCAGCAGTCACCGGGACAGGGGTACCCACAATGAGCAGTTCTTC; CDR3: CASSHRDRGTHNEQFF
size: few; D: TRBD2; J: TRBJ2-1; V: TRBV12-5; DNA: TGTGCTAGTGGTTCCACCGGGACTAGTGTCAATGAGCAGTTCTTC; CDR3: CASGSTGTSVNEQFF
size: NA; D: TRBD1; J: TRBJ2-3; V: TRBV12-3/TRBV12-4; DNA: TGTGCCAGCAGCCCCGGGACAGGCGGAAAACATGCGCAGTATTTT; CDR3: CASSPGTGGKHAQYF
size: NA; D: NA; J: TRBJ2-3; V: TRBV24-1; DNA: TGTGCCACCAGTGACCGTCGGGCCAAGGTTCTTCCCAATACGCAGTATTTT; CDR3: CATSDRRAKVLPNTQYF
size: NA; D: NA; J: TRBJ1-6; V: TRBV12-3/TRBV12-4; DNA: TGTGCCAGCAGTTTAGCGGGGGACATGGGTAATTCACCCCTCCACTTT; CDR3: CASSLAGDMGNSPLHF
size: NA; D: NA; J: TRBJ1-2; V: TRBV15; DNA: TGTGCCACCAGCCCTGGGCCAGCCTATGGCTACACCTTC; CDR3: CATSPGPAYGYTF
size: few; D: TRBD1; J: TRBJ2-5; V: TRBV28; DNA: TGTGCCAGCAGGGGAGACAGGGTTGGAAAGACCCAGTACTTC; CDR3: CASRGDRVGKTQYF
size: NA; D: NA; J: TRBJ1-5; V: TRBV9; DNA: TGTGCCAGCAGCGCCGGGGACGGACGAAGCAATCAGCCCCAGCATTTT; CDR3: CASSAGDGRSNQPQHF
size: NA; D: NA; J: TRBJ2-1; V: TRBV24-1; DNA: TGTGCCACCAGTGATTTCCCGCGTACAAATGAGCAGTTCTTC; CDR3: CATSDFPRTNEQFF
size: many; D: TRBD2; J: TRBJ2-5; V: TRBV20-1; DNA: TGCAGTGCTGGGGGGGGAGGAGAAGAGACCCAGTACTTC; CDR3: CSAGGGGEETQYF
size: few; D: NA; J: TRBJ1-2; V: TRBV5-1; DNA: TGCGCCAGCAGCTTGGGACCTAATGCTGGCTACACCTTC; CDR3: CASSLGPNAGYTF
size: NA; D: TRBD2; J: TRBJ2-5; V: TRBV11-3; DNA: TGTGCCAGCAGCCCTGGACTAGCGGGCTCCGTTGCAGAGACCCAGTACTTC; CDR3: CASSPGLAGSVAETQYF
size: NA; D: TRBD2; J: TRBJ2-4; V: TRBV7-8; DNA: TGTGCCAGCAGCCACGGACTAGCTGCCAAAAACATTCAGTACTTC; CDR3: CASSHGLAAKNIQYF
size: few; D: TRBD2; J: TRBJ2-1; V: TRBV5-1; DNA: TGCGCCAGCAGCTGGACTAGCGGGAGGGAAGGGAATGAGCAGTTCTTC; CDR3: CASSWTSGREGNEQFF
size: NA; D: NA; J: TRBJ2-3; V: TRBV7-2; DNA: TGTGCCAGCAGCTTGGGGGTCCCCGGAACAGATACGCAGTATTTT; CDR3: CASSLGVPGTDTQYF